This T cell receptor (beta chain) was observed in a study of blood T cell repertoires in COVID-19. Study background: Acute and convalescent COVID-19 specimens originated in the United States, Italy and Spain. Sources were T cells, B-cell-depleted T cells, or PBMCs; the material itself was cDNA or gDNA.

Original processing methods: It was from reference gene primer amplification that nucleated cell counts were estimated. Sequencing was performed with immunoSEQ multiplex PCR; in TCRdb, only in-frame clones are kept and a portion is missing. The V and J calls and clone size come from that table; D and trimming were worked out from the DNA. Among roughly 260,000 clones, about 90% were seen once, and the ten largest hold 2% to 3%. What was sequenced was peripheral blood. This clonotype originated in a woman in her forties or fifties with acute or convalescent COVID-19.

The CDR3 reads CSGSGTGWGYTF. DNA of the CDR3: TGCAGCGGCAGCGGGACAGGGTGGGGCTACACCTTC. The chain recombines TRBV29-1 with TRBJ1-2; 9 positions match TRBD1. In germline, CDR1 is SQVTM, CDR2 ANQGSEA. Trimming removed 7 bases from V and 8 bases from J; junction bases left unmatched: 8. This CDR3 is built from 12 residues.